Listed below are T cell receptor beta chains from one sample, sequenced in a study of human T cells and chemical hapten exposure. TCRdb independently ran MiXCR on the RACE reads; one entry per CDR3 protein. The sample has about 84,000 distinct CDR3 sequences; about 9.4% are singletons. Sequencing used whole blood, obtained in connection with sensitization to the hapten diphenylcyclopropenone (DPC). These receptors all stem from a woman between 45 and 65 years old with alopecia areata. Some clones in this sample may be carry-over from other donors' samples. Both conserved end residues are trimmed from each CDR3.

TRBV6-5,TRBJ2-7,ASSLDRGLSYEQY
TRBV28,TRBJ1-5,ASRQQGASNQPQH
TRBV5-8,TRBJ1-1,ASSLPSEYTEAF
TRBV10-1,TRBJ2-5,ASSDPGINGETQY
TRBV24-1,TRBJ1-1,ATSDLQGGGAF
TRBV20-1,TRBJ2-7,SARTGDLEQY
TRBV12-3/TRBV12-4,TRBJ2-2,ASSLGTTSNTGELF
TRBV29-1,TRBJ2-1,SVASGPYNEQF
TRBV7-9,TRBJ2-1,ASSLGRASSNEQF
TRBV7-9,TRBJ2-5,ASSLTGGPSVTQY
TRBV6-4,TRBJ2-3,ASSDLGDTQY
TRBV14,TRBJ2-1,ASSHRDPINEQF
TRBV10-1,TRBJ2-3,ASSDRVTDTQY
TRBV28,TRBJ1-4,ASSSRTSYNEKLF
TRBV7-2,TRBJ2-6,ASSLGDAGANVLT
TRBV29-1,TRBJ2-7,SVVESTLREQY
TRBV28,TRBJ1-5,ASNLRDRAQH
TRBV2,TRBJ2-3,ASAGLADTQY
TRBV27,TRBJ2-7,ASSWGTGGSYEQY
TRBV5-1,TRBJ1-1,ASSFGGRGTEAF
TRBV4-3,TRBJ2-6,ASSQDTHAGAGANVLT
TRBV20-1,TRBJ1-1,SAGDTPKAF
TRBV11-3,TRBJ2-1,ASKAPGTGAMGEQF
TRBV11-2,TRBJ1-1,ASSSGQMNTEAF
TRBV20-1,TRBJ2-1,SARRAGDVEQF
TRBV7-2,TRBJ2-1,ASSPGLAGVEEQF
TRBV5-1,TRBJ1-2,ASSWGHPRGYT
TRBV7-8,TRBJ2-3,ASSSGHTTDTQY
TRBV5-1,TRBJ1-1,ASSPGVMNTEAF
TRBV13,TRBJ2-7,ASSSGLAGSYEQY
TRBV7-2,TRBJ2-5,ASSQDSTYQETQY
TRBV12-3/TRBV12-4,TRBJ1-2,ASSFAAALNYGYT
TRBV28,TRBJ2-7,ASRPERGYSYEQY
TRBV20-1,TRBJ2-4,SATASKNIQY
TRBV6-5,TRBJ1-1,ASSKHRLNTEAF
TRBV20-1,TRBJ2-7,SAKQGAQADEQY
TRBV5-8,TRBJ2-2,ASSPGTTGSNTGELF
TRBV18,TRBJ2-6,ASSPLGQAGANVLT
TRBV7-2,TRBJ1-1,ASSGLRNGEAF
TRBV7-9,TRBJ1-4,ASTPPRDRRTTNEKLF
TRBV20-1,TRBJ2-1,SATDATNEQF
TRBV12-3/TRBV12-4,TRBJ2-5,ASSFAGLQETQY
TRBV27,TRBJ1-1,ASGRYNTEAF
TRBV6-5,TRBJ1-4,ASSYSGVAEKLF
TRBV9,TRBJ2-7,ASSAREGPPYEQY
TRBV6-2/TRBV6-3,TRBJ2-1,ASSSRLAGVNEQF
TRBV3-1,TRBJ1-1,ASSLGQNTEAF
TRBV18,TRBJ1-5,ASSPSRGTGYSNQPQH
TRBV20-1,TRBJ1-1,SARDHARQTEAF
TRBV5-1,TRBJ2-3,ASSGDRGRVDTQY
TRBV6-2/TRBV6-3,TRBJ2-6,ASSYSGANVLT
TRBV20-1,TRBJ1-3,SAVNRAGNTIY
TRBV2,TRBJ1-4,ASSVAVPKLF
TRBV28,TRBJ1-4,ASSFGGGKEKLF
TRBV7-9,TRBJ2-1,ASSPDSGGWWGEQF
TRBV6-4,TRBJ2-1,ASSDGAGDDNEQF
TRBV20-1,TRBJ2-7,SARDFGGSSYEQY